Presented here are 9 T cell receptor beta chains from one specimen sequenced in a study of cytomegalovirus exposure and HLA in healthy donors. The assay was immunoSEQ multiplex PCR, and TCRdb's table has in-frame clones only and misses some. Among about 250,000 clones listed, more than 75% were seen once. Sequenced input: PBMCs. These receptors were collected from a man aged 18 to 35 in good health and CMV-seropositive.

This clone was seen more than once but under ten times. CDR3 amino acids: CASTQGTPYEQYF. The DNA of the CDR3 is TGTGCCAGCACTCAAGGGACCCCCTACGAGCAGTACTTC. This chain connects TRBV27 to TRBJ2-7; D possibly uses TRBD1 or TRBD2 (5 bases each). The CDR3 spans 13 residues. From germline, CDR1 is MNHEY and CDR2 SMNVEV (reference sequence). The V gene lost 7 bases and the J gene lost 2 bases, with 12 bases spanning the gap.

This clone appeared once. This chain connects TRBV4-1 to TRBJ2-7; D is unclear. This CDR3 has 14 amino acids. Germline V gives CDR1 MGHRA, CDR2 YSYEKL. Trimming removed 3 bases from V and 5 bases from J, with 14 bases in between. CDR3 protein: CASSHPIRSDEQYF. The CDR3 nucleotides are TGCGCCAGCAGCCATCCAATCCGGTCCGACGAGCAGTACTTC.

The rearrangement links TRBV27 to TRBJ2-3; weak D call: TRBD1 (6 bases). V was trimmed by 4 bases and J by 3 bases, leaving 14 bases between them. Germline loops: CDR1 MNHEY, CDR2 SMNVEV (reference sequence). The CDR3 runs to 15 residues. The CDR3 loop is CASSYSRGQTDTQYF. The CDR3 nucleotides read TGTGCCAGCAGTTACTCAAGGGGACAAACAGATACGCAGTATTTT.

Written as DNA, the CDR3 is TGTGCCAGCAGTTTAGGGGGCACTGAGCAGTTCTTC. It specifies CASSLGGTEQFF. V is TRBV27 and J is TRBJ2-1, with D tentatively TRBD1 (6 bases). Germline values: CDR1 MNHEY, CDR2 SMNVEV (reference sequence). V dropped 2 bases and J dropped 9 bases, with 8 bases sitting between them. The length of the CDR3 is 12 residues.

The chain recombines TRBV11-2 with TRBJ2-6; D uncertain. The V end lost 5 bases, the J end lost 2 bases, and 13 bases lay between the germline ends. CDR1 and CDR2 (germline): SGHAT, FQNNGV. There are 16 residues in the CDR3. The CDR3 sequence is CASSPLRSPGANVLTF. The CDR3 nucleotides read TGTGCCAGCAGCCCACTAAGATCGCCTGGGGCCAACGTCCTGACTTTC. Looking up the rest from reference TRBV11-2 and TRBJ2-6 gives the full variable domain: EAGVAQSPRYKIIEKRQSVAFWCNPISGHATLYWYQQILGQGPKLLIQFQNNGVVDDSQLPKDRFSAERLKGVDSTLKIQPAKLEDSAVYLCASSPLRSPGANVLTFGAGSRLTVL.

The CDR3 here is CAISESTGRQPQHF. Written as DNA, the CDR3 is TGTGCCATCAGTGAGTCAACAGGGAGGCAGCCCCAGCATTTT. The chain employs TRBV10-3 and TRBJ1-5; D perhaps matches TRBD1 (6 bases). The CDR3 is 14 residues long. Germline CDR1 reads ENHRY; CDR2 reads SYGVKD. V was clipped by 0 bases and J by 7 bases, with 10 bases between them.

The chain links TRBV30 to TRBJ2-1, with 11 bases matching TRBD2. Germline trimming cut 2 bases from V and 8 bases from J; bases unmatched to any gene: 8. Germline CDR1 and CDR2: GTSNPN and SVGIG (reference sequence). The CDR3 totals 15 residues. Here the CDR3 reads CAWSFTSGRGYEQFF. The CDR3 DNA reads TGTGCCTGGAGTTTTACTAGCGGGAGAGGGTATGAGCAGTTCTTC.

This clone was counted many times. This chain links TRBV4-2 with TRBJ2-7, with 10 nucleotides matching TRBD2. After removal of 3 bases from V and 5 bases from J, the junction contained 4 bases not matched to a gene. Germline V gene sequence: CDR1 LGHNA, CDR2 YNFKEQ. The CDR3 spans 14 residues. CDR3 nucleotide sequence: TGTGCCAGCAGCCAGCTAGCGGGAGACCACGAGCAGTACTTC. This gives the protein CASSQLAGDHEQYF.

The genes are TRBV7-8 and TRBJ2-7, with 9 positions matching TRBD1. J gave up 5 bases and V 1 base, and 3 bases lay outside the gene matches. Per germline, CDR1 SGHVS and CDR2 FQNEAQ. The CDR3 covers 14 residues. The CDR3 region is CASSLDRGLDEQYF. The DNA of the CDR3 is TGTGCCAGCAGCTTAGACAGGGGGCTCGACGAGCAGTACTTC.